The 17 T cell receptor beta chains given below trace back to one sample, sequenced in a study of blood T cell repertoires in COVID-19. The table came from immunoSEQ multiplex PCR; TCRdb's copy has only in-frame clones and leaves some out. Of more than 250,000 clones in the sample, roughly 80% were seen once. Source material: PBMCs or T cells enriched from blood (not recorded which). The receptors were gathered from a man in his forties or fifties who had been exposed to COVID-19.

This clone has a single count. The chain carries TRBV19 and TRBJ2-1; possible D gene TRBD1, 6 bases. V dropped 0 bases and J dropped 8 bases, with 20 bases sitting between them. The germline V gene has CDR1 LNHDA and CDR2 SQIVND (reference sequence). The CDR3 totals 17 residues. CDR3 residues: CASSIDLSVTGQDEQFF. In nucleotides, the CDR3 is TGTGCCAGTAGTATAGATCTATCTGTGACAGGCCAGGATGAGCAGTTCTTC.

The chain carries TRBV11-2 and TRBJ2-7; D uncertain. Germline assignment: CDR1 SGHAT and CDR2 FQNNGV. The CDR3 runs 15 residues. V was shortened by 2 bases and J by 2 bases, with 13 bases between the two germline ends. The CDR3 DNA is TGTGCCAGCAGCTTAAATGGGTTAGCCGCCTACGAGCAGTACTTC. Its protein is CASSLNGLAAYEQYF.

This chain connects TRBV7-6 to TRBJ2-7; D might be TRBD2 (6 bases). V was pared by 5 bases and J by 4 bases, with 18 bases between. Germline-derived CDR1 and CDR2 are SGHVS and FNYEAQ. CDR3 size: 15 residues. CDR3 region: CASSPAGGKEYEQYF. CDR3 DNA sequence: TGTGCCAGCAGCCCCGCCGGGGGTAAAGAATACGAGCAGTACTTC.

This sequence joins TRBV5-1 and TRBJ2-1; 9 bases agree with TRBD2. The V gene end was trimmed by 2 bases and the J gene end by 9 bases; junction bases not matched to a gene: 9. Germline V gene data show CDR1 as SGHRS and CDR2 as YFSETQ. The CDR3 totals 15 residues. CDR3 nucleotides: TGCGCCAGCAGCTTTAATGGGTTAGCGGGAGCTGAGCAGTTCTTC. Translation gives CASSFNGLAGAEQFF.

The chain carries TRBV11-2 and TRBJ2-7, with 8 bases that match TRBD2. The CDR3 is 14 amino acids. Unmatched junction bases numbered 6, after V lost 2 bases and J lost 6 bases. CDR1 is SGHAT and CDR2 is FQNNGV in the germline V gene. The CDR3 bases are TGTGCCAGCAGCTTAATCGGGAGGGCCAGCGAGCAGTACTTC. Protein: CASSLIGRASEQYF. The complete variable domain, with remaining parts taken from reference TRBV11-2 and TRBJ2-7, reads EAGVAQSPRYKIIEKRQSVAFWCNPISGHATLYWYQQILGQGPKLLIQFQNNGVVDDSQLPKDRFSAERLKGVDSTLKIQPAKLEDSAVYLCASSLIGRASEQYFGPGTRLTVT.

V and J are TRBV28 and TRBJ2-3; D uncertain. Germline assignment: CDR1 MDHEN and CDR2 SYDVKM. The V end was cut by 3 bases, the J end by 1 base, with 8 bases between. CDR3 size: 14 residues. CDR3 DNA: TGTGCCAGCAGTTTCTTGAGCGGCACAGATACGCAGTATTTT. Protein sequence: CASSFLSGTDTQYF.

This sequence joins TRBV6-5 and TRBJ2-1; TRBD1 is a possible D gene (6 bases). This CDR3 contains 12 residues. Germline assignment: CDR1 MNHEY and CDR2 SVGAGI. V was cut by 2 bases and J by 15 bases, with 14 bases left in between. The CDR3 here is CASSYPEGVPFF. The CDR3 DNA sequence: TGTGCCAGCAGTTACCCAGAGGGGGTACCGTTCTTC.

The rearrangement links TRBV30 to TRBJ1-5; 7 bases map to TRBD1. V lost 2 bases, J lost 0 bases, and 10 bases stayed unmatched. The CDR3 length is 17 residues. In germline, CDR1 is GTSNPN, CDR2 SVGIG (reference sequence). CDR3 sequence: CAWSRDRSTYSNQPQHF. The CDR3 nucleotides read TGTGCCTGGAGTCGGGACAGATCGACTTATAGCAATCAGCCCCAGCATTTT.

This sequence joins TRBV7-9 and TRBJ2-2; maybe TRBD2 (6 bases). Trimming pared 5 bases from V and 5 bases from J, leaving 12 bases between. Looked up from germline, CDR1 is SEHNR and CDR2 is FQNEAQ (reference sequence). The CDR3 extends over 14 amino acids. The DNA for the CDR3 is TGTGCCAGCAGCCCCGGGACTTCAACCGGGGAGCTGTTTTTT. It yields the protein CASSPGTSTGELFF.

The chain couples TRBV9 to TRBJ2-4; 7 bases line up with TRBD1. CDR1 and CDR2 from the germline V gene are SGDLS and YYNGEE. V was clipped by 0 bases and J by 5 bases; unmatched bases: 5. The CDR3 consists of 15 residues. CDR3 sequence (DNA): TGTGCCAGCAGCGTAGGGGGAGACAGGGAAAACATTCAGTACTTC. Translated: CASSVGGDRENIQYF.

V and J are TRBV5-8 and TRBJ1-5, with D possibly TRBD1 on 6 matching bases. V lost 6 bases and J 1 base, leaving 20 bases between the germline ends. This CDR3 is built from 17 residues. CDR1 is SGHTS, CDR2 YDEGEE, per germline. The CDR3 spells CASNNLGAWGSNQPQHF. Written as DNA, the CDR3 is TGTGCCAGCAACAATTTGGGGGCCTGGGGGAGCAATCAGCCCCAGCATTTT.

The genes are TRBV3-1 (or the pseudogene TRBV3-2) and TRBJ2-7; 13 positions match TRBD2. Germline assignment: CDR1 LGHDT and CDR2 YNNKEL (reference sequence). This CDR3 comprises 18 residues. Losses at the gene ends were 3 bases for V and 0 bases for J; bases not matched to a gene: 8. The CDR3 is CASSQGRGLAGLSYEQYF. Written as DNA, the CDR3 is TGTGCCAGCAGCCAGGGTCGGGGACTAGCGGGACTCTCCTACGAGCAGTACTTC.

This clone was observed a few times. The V and J genes are TRBV12-3 or TRBV12-4 and TRBJ1-1; weak D call: TRBD1 (6 bases). Trimming left V 1 base short and J 7 bases short, with 10 bases between. The CDR3 spans 13 residues. In nucleotides, the CDR3 is TGTGCCAGCAGTTTAGACGAGACAGGTGAAGCTTTCTTT. It is translated as CASSLDETGEAFF.

Only one count was recorded for this clone. V is TRBV11-3 and J is TRBJ2-1; 8 bases are shared with TRBD1. CDR3 size: 14 residues. The V and J ends lost 5 bases and 7 bases, in that order; junction bases with no gene match: 7. From germline, CDR1 is SGHNT and CDR2 YENEEA. The CDR3, as DNA: TGTGCCAGCAGCCCTGGACAGGGAAGAAATGAGCAGTTCTTC. Its protein is CASSPGQGRNEQFF.

This chain connects TRBV7-9 to TRBJ2-7, with 8 positions matching TRBD1. Germline CDR1 is SEHNR and CDR2 is FQNEAQ (reference sequence). The CDR3 sequence is 14 residues long. The V and J ends lost 5 bases and 5 bases, in that order; junction bases with no gene match: 8. The CDR3 bases are TGTGCCAGCAGCCGAGAGACAGGGGCAAACGAGCAGTACTTC. Its translation is CASSRETGANEQYF.

The J gene is TRBJ2-1, the V gene TRBV19; D is ambiguous. From germline, CDR1 is LNHDA and CDR2 SQIVND (reference sequence). This CDR3 spans 14 amino acids. V lost 3 bases to trimming and J lost 10 bases, with 16 bases between them. This CDR3 reads CASSIPGNRPEQFF. In DNA form, the CDR3 reads TGTGCCAGTAGTATCCCCGGAAACAGACCAGAGCAGTTCTTC. Looking up the rest from reference TRBV19 and TRBJ2-1 gives the full variable domain: DGGITQSPKYLFRKEGQNVTLSCEQNLNHDAMYWYRQDPGQGLRLIYYSQIVNDFQKGDIAEGYSVSREKKESFPLTVTSAQKNPTAFYLCASSIPGNRPEQFFGPGTRLTVL.

The CDR3 here is CASSPIEGGRRREQYF. As DNA, the CDR3 is TGTGCCAGCAGTCCCATAGAGGGCGGGAGAAGGAGGGAGCAGTACTTC. The V gene is TRBV9, the J gene TRBJ2-7; 7 bases map to TRBD2. The length of the CDR3 is 16 residues. Germline V gives CDR1 SGDLS, CDR2 YYNGEE. The J segment lost 7 bases and the V segment lost 5 bases, leaving 18 bases of the junction unmatched. The full variable domain, in which reference TRBV9 and TRBJ2-7 provide the parts outside the CDR3, is DSGVTQTPKHLITATGQRVTLRCSPRSGDLSVYWYQQSLDQGLQFLIQYYNGEERAKGNILERFSAQQFPDLHSELNLSSLELGDSALYFCASSPIEGGRRREQYFGPGTRLTVT.